The 20 T cell receptor beta chains in this list originate from one sample, sequenced in a study. TCRdb called the 5' RACE reads again in MiXCR, with one record for every CDR3 protein. The profile shows 62,000 or so distinct CDR3 sequences, roughly 30% of them singletons. The sample was tumor-infiltrating naive CD4+ T cells sorted from the breast tumor. Specified subset: naive CD4+ T cells, CD4+CD45RA+CD25-. These receptors were obtained from a female donor with breast cancer.

The table lists this clonotype with many counts. The chain links TRBV4-1 to TRBJ2-1; D is unclear. Germline CDR1 and CDR2: MGHRA and YSYEKL. Trimming pared 4 bases from V and 9 bases from J, leaving 13 bases between. The length of the CDR3 is 13 residues. CDR3 DNA sequence: TGCGCCAGCAGCCTGTTGGGTGGATCTGAGCAGTTCTTC. This translates into CASSLLGGSEQFF.

The chain uses TRBV5-1 and TRBJ2-3, with 7 bases fitting TRBD1. Unmatched junction bases numbered 5, after V lost 2 bases and J lost 5 bases. The CDR3 has 14 residues. CDR1 SGHRS and CDR2 YFSETQ come from the germline V gene. The CDR3 bases are TGCGCCAGCAGCTTCGGACAGGTGGGAGATACGCAGTATTTT. This sequence encodes CASSFGQVGDTQYF.

The chain couples TRBV4-3 to TRBJ2-7; D ambiguous. V dropped 0 bases and J dropped 3 bases, with 6 bases sitting between them. This CDR3 region has 13 residues. CDR1 and CDR2 (germline): LGHNA, YSLEER. The CDR3 loop reads CASSQEAFYEQYF. The CDR3 DNA follows: TGCGCCAGCAGCCAAGAGGCATTCTACGAGCAGTACTTC.

The chain uses TRBV11-2 and TRBJ2-5; 10 bases match TRBD1. Germline CDR1 and CDR2: SGHAT and FQNNGV. With 3 bases clipped from V and 1 base from J, the junction kept 2 bases outside the gene matches. The CDR3 extends over 15 amino acids. DNA for the CDR3: TGTGCCAGCAGCTTGCGGACAGGGGGCCAAGAGACCCAGTACTTC. Its translation: CASSLRTGGQETQYF.

V gene TRBV5-1 combines with J gene TRBJ2-1; D is perhaps TRBD2 (5 bases). The CDR3 spans 16 residues. The V and J ends lost 0 bases and 4 bases respectively, with 14 bases between them. Per germline, CDR1 SGHRS and CDR2 YFSETQ. The CDR3, as DNA: TGCGCCAGCAGCTTGGGATGGACTTCTATTTACAATGAGCAGTTCTTC. Its translation is CASSLGWTSIYNEQFF.

This clonotype was detected a few times. This chain uses TRBV4-3 with TRBJ1-5; D is ambiguous. V lost 0 bases, J lost 6 bases, and 6 bases lay in between. The CDR3 runs to 13 residues. Germline CDR1 reads LGHNA; CDR2 reads YSLEER. This chain's CDR3 is CASSQDHGQPQHF. The CDR3 DNA reads as TGCGCCAGCAGCCAAGATCATGGTCAGCCCCAGCATTTT.

In its sample, this clonotype was seen a few times. V and J are TRBV12-3 or TRBV12-4 and TRBJ1-3; D not certain. The CDR3 length is 11 residues. Trimming removed 7 bases at V and 4 bases at J, with 5 bases between. This CDR3 is CASTRGNTIYF. The CDR3 nucleotides read TGTGCCAGCACACGGGGAAACACCATATATTTT.

Remarks on this clonotype: No DNA is shown, since the ends of the CDR3 on it are uncertain; the CDR3 is the one TCRdb lists. The chain joins TRBV15 to TRBJ2-7; TRBD1, as called in the table, went unchecked against the DNA. Termini included, the CDR3 measures 13 amino acids. Germline lookup yields CDR1 LNHNV and CDR2 YYDKDF (reference sequence). This CDR3 reads CATSRVGEGARYF.

This clonotype showed up many times. This chain connects TRBV20-1 to TRBJ1-6, with D possibly matching TRBD1 (5 bases). The CDR3 covers 16 residues. Germline V lookup: CDR1 DFQATT, CDR2 SNEGSKA (reference sequence). Deletions cut 1 base from V and 0 bases from J, with 10 bases between. The CDR3 nucleotides are TGCAGTGCTAGAGTCCCAGGGAGCTCCTATAATTCACCCCTCCACTTT. It is translated as CSARVPGSSYNSPLHF.

This clonotype was observed a few times. The chain is built from TRBV4-2 and TRBJ1-2; D uncertain. The length of the CDR3 is 13 residues. Germline V lookup: CDR1 LGHNA, CDR2 YNFKEQ. Trimming left V 4 bases short and J 0 bases short, with 6 bases between. CDR3 sequence reads: CASSPDTNYGYTF. CDR3 nucleotide sequence: TGTGCCAGCAGCCCAGACACTAACTATGGCTACACCTTC.

This clonotype was found many times. The CDR3 nucleotides are TGCGCCAGCGGAGAGAGGACCTCTGGCTACACCTTC. It is translated as CASGERTSGYTF. The chain uses TRBV4-3 and TRBJ1-2; no clear D. Germline CDR1 and CDR2: LGHNA and YSLEER. V lost 8 bases to trimming and J lost 7 bases, with 14 bases between them. The CDR3 sequence is 12 residues long.

This clonotype was counted many times. This chain connects TRBV5-1 to TRBJ1-1; the D gene is possibly TRBD1 (5 bases). The CDR3 contains 13 residues. The V end lost 8 bases, the J end lost 1 base, and 12 bases lay between the germline ends. Germline lookup yields CDR1 SGHRS and CDR2 YFSETQ. Here the CDR3 DNA reads TGCGCCAGTTCGACAGACCCGAACACTGAAGCTTTCTTT. Its translation: CASSTDPNTEAFF.

The chain is built from TRBV3-1 and TRBJ2-3; D not resolved. Trimming pared 0 bases from V and 4 bases from J, leaving 5 bases between. The germline CDR1 and CDR2 sequences are LGHDT and YNNKEL (reference sequence). There are 13 residues in the CDR3. The CDR3 region is CASSQESADTQYF. CDR3 coding DNA: TGTGCCAGCAGCCAAGAGAGCGCAGATACGCAGTATTTT.

The V call is TRBV6-5, the J call TRBJ2-3; tentative D call: TRBD1 (5 bases). The CDR3 spans 13 residues. V was shortened by 4 bases and J by 13 bases, with 18 bases between the two germline ends. Germline V CDR1 and CDR2: MNHEY, SVGAGI. CDR3 loop: CASSSPHLTGEYF. The CDR3 nucleotides are TGTGCCAGCAGTTCCCCGCACCTTACAGGCGAGTATTTT.

The chain joins TRBV15 to TRBJ2-1; D is possibly TRBD1 or TRBD2 (6 bases each). The CDR3 is made up of 20 amino acids. Germline V CDR1 and CDR2: LNHNV, YYDKDF (reference sequence). Trimming removed 6 bases from V and 1 base from J, with 28 bases in between. The CDR3 DNA reads TGTGCCACCAGTAGGGGGGTTGGGGGCTCCGGGAGTTGGTCCTACAATGAGCAGTTCTTC. Encoded protein: CATSRGVGGSGSWSYNEQFF.

V is TRBV7-2 and J is TRBJ1-2; D is perhaps TRBD1 (5 bases). CDR1 and CDR2 from the germline V gene are SGHTA and FQGNSA. The CDR3 is 13 amino acids. Trimming removed 6 bases from V and 2 bases from J, with 10 bases in between. The CDR3 is CASSSGLNYGYTF. Written as DNA, the CDR3 is TGTGCCAGCAGTTCAGGGTTGAACTATGGCTACACCTTC.

This chain joins TRBV7-9 and TRBJ2-3, with no clear D. CDR3 length: 12 amino acids. The germline V and J ends were trimmed by 5 bases and 5 bases, with 8 bases remaining between them. CDR1 is SEHNR, CDR2 FQNEAQ, per germline (reference sequence). The CDR3 coding sequence is TGTGCCAGCAGCCTAGACATAGATACGCAGTATTTT. Encoded protein: CASSLDIDTQYF.

The rearrangement joins TRBV30 to TRBJ1-1; TRBD1 agrees at 8 bases. This CDR3 has 12 amino acids. V lost 7 bases and J lost 5; bases outside the gene matches: 6. CDR1 is GTSNPN and CDR2 is SVGIG in the germline V gene (reference sequence). The CDR3 here is CALQGVYTEAFF. CDR3 sequence (DNA): TGTGCCTTACAGGGGGTATATACTGAAGCTTTCTTT.

This clonotype was seen a few times. The J gene is TRBJ2-5, the V gene TRBV27; the D gene is possibly TRBD1 (6 bases). CDR1 is MNHEY and CDR2 is SMNVEV in the germline V gene (reference sequence). This CDR3 is 15 amino acids long. Trimming left V 6 bases short and J 3 bases short, with 17 bases between. The chain's CDR3 is CASSVTGTTKETQYF. CDR3 DNA: TGTGCCAGCAGCGTGACCGGGACAACCAAAGAGACCCAGTACTTC.

Details on this clonotype: Sequence at one end of the junction differs from germline and may be a read error. The chain recombines TRBV7-7 with TRBJ2-1, with D perhaps assigned TRBD1 or TRBD2 (5 bases each). Germline V gene data show CDR1 as SSHAT and CDR2 as FNYEAQ (reference sequence). This CDR3 comprises 13 residues. CDR3 region: CASSLGWGNEQFF. The CDR3, as DNA: TGTGCTAGCAGCTTAGGGTGGGGGAATGAGCAGTTCTTC. Full variable domain (outside the CDR3, taken from reference TRBV7-7 and TRBJ2-1): GAGVSQSPRYKVTKRGQDVTLRCDPISSHATLYWYQQALGQGPEFLTYFNYEAQPDKSGLPSDRFSAERPEGSISTLTIQRTEQRDSAMYRCASSLGWGNEQFFGPGTRLTVL.